This T cell receptor (beta chain) was sequenced for a study of blood T cell repertoires in COVID-19. Study context: The origin of the acute and convalescent COVID-19 samples was the United States, Italy and Spain.

Self-reported history from a screening survey and questionnaire set each donor's cohort. The authors' processing: Estimation of nucleated cell counts was performed using reference gene primer amplification. Data came from immunoSEQ multiplex PCR; TCRdb stores just in-frame clones and leaves some out. That table gives V, J and clone size, and the DNA gave D and trimming. Here the sample spans around 160,000 clones, roughly 82% being singletons. The source is a man between 50 and 59 years old who had recovered from COVID-19. Material for sequencing was PBMCs or T cells enriched from blood (not recorded which).

CDR3 coding DNA: TGTGCCAGCTCTCGTTACGGCTCTGGGGCCAACGTCCTGACTTTC. It is translated as CASSRYGSGANVLTF. V usage is TRBV18 and J usage is TRBJ2-6; D not resolved. V was trimmed by 6 bases and J by 0 bases, leaving 9 bases between them. The CDR3 extends over 15 amino acids. Per germline, CDR1 KGHSH and CDR2 LQKENI.